This TCR beta chain was profiled in a study of early T cells in non-severe SARS-CoV-2 infection. Notes on the study in general: There was a bias toward anti-spike CD8 responses in VDJdb matching, which missed private and CD4 specificities.

TCRdb used MiXCR to reprocess the 5' RACE reads, holding one entry per CDR3 protein. The data show around 40,000 distinct CDR3 sequences, with roughly 10% seen just once and about 9.6% held by the top ten. CDR1 is MNHEY and CDR2 is SVGEGT in the germline V gene. The CDR3 loop spans 15 amino acids. The V and J ends lost 11 bases and 7 bases, in that order; junction bases with no gene match: 14. This clonotype was detected only a few times. Its specificity is unknown. The sequence was collected from an adult who was a healthcare worker with PCR-confirmed SARS-CoV-2 infection or an uninfected control (not recorded which). Sequences were obtained from whole blood. The chain links TRBV6-2 or TRBV6-3 to TRBJ2-3; 11 nucleotides line up with TRBD2. The CDR3 reads CAGKRALAGDYTQYF. CDR3 sequence (DNA): TGTGCCGGCAAGAGGGCACTAGCGGGGGACTATACGCAGTATTTT.